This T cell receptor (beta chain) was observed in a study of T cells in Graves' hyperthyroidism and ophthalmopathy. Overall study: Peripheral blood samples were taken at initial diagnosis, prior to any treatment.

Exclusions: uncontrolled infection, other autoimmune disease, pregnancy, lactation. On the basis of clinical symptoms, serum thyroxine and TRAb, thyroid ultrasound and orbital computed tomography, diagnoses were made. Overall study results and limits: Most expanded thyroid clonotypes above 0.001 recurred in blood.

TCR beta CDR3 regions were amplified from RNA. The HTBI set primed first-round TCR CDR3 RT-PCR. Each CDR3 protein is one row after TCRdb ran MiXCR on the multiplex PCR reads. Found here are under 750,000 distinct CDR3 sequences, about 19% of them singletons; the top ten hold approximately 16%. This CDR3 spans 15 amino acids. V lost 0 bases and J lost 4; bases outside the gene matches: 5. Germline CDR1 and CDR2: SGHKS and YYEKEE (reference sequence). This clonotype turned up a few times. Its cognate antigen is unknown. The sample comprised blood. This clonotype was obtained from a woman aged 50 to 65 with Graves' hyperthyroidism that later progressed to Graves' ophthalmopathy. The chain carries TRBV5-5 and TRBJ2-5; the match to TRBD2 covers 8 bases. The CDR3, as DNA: TGTGCCAGCAGCTTGGCGCCGGCGGGGGGAGAGACCCAGTACTTC. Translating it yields CASSLAPAGGETQYF.